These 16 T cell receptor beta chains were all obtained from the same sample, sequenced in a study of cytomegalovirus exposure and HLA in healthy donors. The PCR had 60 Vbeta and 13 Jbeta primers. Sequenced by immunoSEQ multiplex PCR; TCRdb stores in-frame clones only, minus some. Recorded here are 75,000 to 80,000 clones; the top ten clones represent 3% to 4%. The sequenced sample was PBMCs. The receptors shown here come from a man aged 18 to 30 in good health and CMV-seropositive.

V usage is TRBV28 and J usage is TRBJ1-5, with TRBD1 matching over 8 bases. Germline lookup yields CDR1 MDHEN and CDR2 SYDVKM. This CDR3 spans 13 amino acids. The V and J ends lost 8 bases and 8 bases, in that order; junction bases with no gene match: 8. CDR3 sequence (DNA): TGTGCCAGCTATTCAGGGGGCTGGGAGCCCCAGCATTTT. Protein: CASYSGGWEPQHF.

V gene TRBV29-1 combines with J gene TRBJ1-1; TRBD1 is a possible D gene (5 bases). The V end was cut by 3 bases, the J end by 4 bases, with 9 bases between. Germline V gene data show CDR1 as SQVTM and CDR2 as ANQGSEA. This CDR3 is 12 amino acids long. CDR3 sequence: CSVDAGFTEAFF. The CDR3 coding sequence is TGCAGCGTTGACGCAGGGTTCACTGAAGCTTTCTTT.

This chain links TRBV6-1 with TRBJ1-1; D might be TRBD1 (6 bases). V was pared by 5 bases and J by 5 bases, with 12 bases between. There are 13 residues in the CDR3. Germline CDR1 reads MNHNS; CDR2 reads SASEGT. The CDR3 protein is CASSQGIWTEAFF. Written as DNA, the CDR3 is TGTGCCAGCAGTCAGGGGATCTGGACTGAAGCTTTCTTT.

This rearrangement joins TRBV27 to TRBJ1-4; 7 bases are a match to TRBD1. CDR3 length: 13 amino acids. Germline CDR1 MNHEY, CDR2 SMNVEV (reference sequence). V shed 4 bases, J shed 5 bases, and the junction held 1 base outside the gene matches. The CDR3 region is CASSSTGNEKLFF. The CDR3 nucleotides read TGTGCCAGCAGTTCGACAGGGAATGAAAAACTGTTTTTT.

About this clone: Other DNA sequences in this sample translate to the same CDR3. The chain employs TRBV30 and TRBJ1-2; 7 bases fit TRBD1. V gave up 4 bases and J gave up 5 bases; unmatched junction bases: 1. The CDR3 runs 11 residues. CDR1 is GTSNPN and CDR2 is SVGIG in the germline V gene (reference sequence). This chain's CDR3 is CAWTGGYGYTF. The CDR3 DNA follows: TGTGCCTGGACAGGGGGATATGGCTACACCTTC.

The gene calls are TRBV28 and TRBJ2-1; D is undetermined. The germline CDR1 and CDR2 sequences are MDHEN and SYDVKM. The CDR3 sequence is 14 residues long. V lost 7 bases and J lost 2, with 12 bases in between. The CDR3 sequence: CASTPRVTYNEQFF. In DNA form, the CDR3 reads TGTGCCAGCACCCCACGGGTGACCTACAATGAGCAGTTCTTC.

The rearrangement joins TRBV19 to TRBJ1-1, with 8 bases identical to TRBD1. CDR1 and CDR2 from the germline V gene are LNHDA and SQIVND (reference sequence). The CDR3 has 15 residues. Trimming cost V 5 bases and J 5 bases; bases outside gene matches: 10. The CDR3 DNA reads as TGTGCCAGTAGTGTGCGGACAGGGTGGGTAACTGAAGCTTTCTTT. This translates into CASSVRTGWVTEAFF.

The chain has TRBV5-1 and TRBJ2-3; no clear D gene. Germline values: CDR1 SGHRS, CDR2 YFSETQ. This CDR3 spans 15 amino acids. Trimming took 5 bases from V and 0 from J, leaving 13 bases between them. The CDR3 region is CASRATTTSTDTQYF. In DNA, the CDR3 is TGCGCCAGCAGAGCTACTACAACTAGCACAGATACGCAGTATTTT. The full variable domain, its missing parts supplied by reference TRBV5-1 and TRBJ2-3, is KAGVTQTPRYLIKTRGQQVTLSCSPISGHRSVSWYQQTPGQGLQFLFEYFSETQRNKGNFPGRFSGRQFSNSRSEMNVSTLELGDSALYLCASRATTTSTDTQYFGPGTRLTVL.

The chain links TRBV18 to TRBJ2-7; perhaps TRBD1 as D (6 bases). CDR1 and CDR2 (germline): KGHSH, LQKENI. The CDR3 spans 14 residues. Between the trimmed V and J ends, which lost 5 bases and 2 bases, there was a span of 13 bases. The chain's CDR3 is CASSADSGAYEQYF. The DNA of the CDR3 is TGTGCCAGCTCAGCGGACAGTGGGGCCTACGAGCAGTACTTC. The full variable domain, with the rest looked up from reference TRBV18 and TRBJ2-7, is NAGVMQNPRHLVRRRGQEARLRCSPMKGHSHVYWYRQLPEEGLKFMVYLQKENIIDESGMPKERFSAEFPKEGPSILRIQQVVRGDSAAYFCASSADSGAYEQYFGPGTRLTVT.

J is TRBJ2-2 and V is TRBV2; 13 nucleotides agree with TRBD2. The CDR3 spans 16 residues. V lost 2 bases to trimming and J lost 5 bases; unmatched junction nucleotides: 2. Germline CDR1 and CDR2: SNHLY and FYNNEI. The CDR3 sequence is CASSERTSGGTGELFF. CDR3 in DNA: TGTGCCAGCAGTGAAAGGACTAGCGGGGGAACCGGGGAGCTGTTTTTT.

The CDR3 region has the DNA TGTGCCATCAGTGAAGCGGGCGAGACGTACCAAGAGACCCAGTACTTC. Amino acid sequence: CAISEAGETYQETQYF. The V and J genes are TRBV10-3 and TRBJ2-5; the D gene is possibly TRBD2 (6 bases). Between the trimmed V and J ends, which lost 3 bases and 0 bases, there was a span of 14 bases. Germline V gives CDR1 ENHRY, CDR2 SYGVKD. The CDR3 extends over 16 amino acids.

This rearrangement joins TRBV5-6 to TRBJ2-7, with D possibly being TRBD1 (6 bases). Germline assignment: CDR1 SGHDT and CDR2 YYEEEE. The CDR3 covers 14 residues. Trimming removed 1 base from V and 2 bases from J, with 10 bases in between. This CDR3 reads CASSLWAGAYEQYF. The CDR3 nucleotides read TGTGCCAGCAGCTTGTGGGCAGGGGCCTACGAGCAGTACTTC.

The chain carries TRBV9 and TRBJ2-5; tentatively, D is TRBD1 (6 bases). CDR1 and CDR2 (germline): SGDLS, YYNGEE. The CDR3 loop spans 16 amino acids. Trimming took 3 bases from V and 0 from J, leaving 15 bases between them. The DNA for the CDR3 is TGTGCCAGCAGCGGGGGGCTAGCTGAGTACCAAGAGACCCAGTACTTC. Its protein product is CASSGGLAEYQETQYF.

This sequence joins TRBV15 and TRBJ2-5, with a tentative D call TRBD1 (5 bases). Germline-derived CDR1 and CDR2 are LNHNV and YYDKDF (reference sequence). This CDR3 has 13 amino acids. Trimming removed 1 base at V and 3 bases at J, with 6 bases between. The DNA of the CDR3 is TGTGCCACCAGCAGAGCCAGGGAAGAGACCCAGTACTTC. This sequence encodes CATSRAREETQYF. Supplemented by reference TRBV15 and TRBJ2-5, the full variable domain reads DAMVIQNPRYQVTQFGKPVTLSCSQTLNHNVMYWYQQKSSQAPKLLFHYYDKDFNNEADTPDNFQSRRPNTSFCFLDIRSPGLGDTAMYLCATSRAREETQYFGPGTRLLVL.

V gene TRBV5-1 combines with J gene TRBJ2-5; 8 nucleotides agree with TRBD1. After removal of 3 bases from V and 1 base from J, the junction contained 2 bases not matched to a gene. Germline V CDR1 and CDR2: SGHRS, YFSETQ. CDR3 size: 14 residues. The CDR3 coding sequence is TGCGCCAGCAGCTCCGGGACAGGCCAAGAGACCCAGTACTTC. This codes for CASSSGTGQETQYF.

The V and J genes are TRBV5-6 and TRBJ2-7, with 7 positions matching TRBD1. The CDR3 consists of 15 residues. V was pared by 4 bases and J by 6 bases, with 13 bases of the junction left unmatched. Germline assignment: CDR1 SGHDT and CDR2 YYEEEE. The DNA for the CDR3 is TGTGCCAGCAGCCTGGGACAGACCCCTCACGGCGAGCAGTACTTC. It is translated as CASSLGQTPHGEQYF.